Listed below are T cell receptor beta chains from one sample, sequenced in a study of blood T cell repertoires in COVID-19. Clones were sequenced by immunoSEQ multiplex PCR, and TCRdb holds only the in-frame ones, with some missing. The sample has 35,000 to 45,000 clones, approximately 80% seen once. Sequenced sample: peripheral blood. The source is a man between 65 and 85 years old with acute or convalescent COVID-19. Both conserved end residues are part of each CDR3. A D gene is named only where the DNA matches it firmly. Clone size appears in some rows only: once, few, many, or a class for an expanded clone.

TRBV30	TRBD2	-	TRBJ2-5	CAWSRRERETQYF	TGTGCCTGGAGTAGGCGGGAGAGGGAGACCCAGTACTTC
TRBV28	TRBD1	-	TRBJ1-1	CASRGPGQYTEAFF	TGTGCCAGCAGGGGACCGGGACAGTACACTGAAGCTTTCTTT
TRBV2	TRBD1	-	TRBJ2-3	CASSDGTGSTDTQYF	TGTGCCAGCAGTGATGGGACAGGGAGCACAGATACGCAGTATTTT
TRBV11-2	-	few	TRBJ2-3	CASSLEGSRTDTQYF	TGTGCCAGCAGCTTAGAGGGTAGCCGGACAGATACGCAGTATTTT
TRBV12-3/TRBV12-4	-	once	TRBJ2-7	CASSLGRDYEQYF	TGTGCCAGCAGTTTGGGCAGGGACTACGAGCAGTACTTC
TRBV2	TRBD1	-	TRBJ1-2	CASSALGQVYGYTF	TGTGCCAGCAGTGCTCTAGGACAGGTCTATGGCTACACCTTC
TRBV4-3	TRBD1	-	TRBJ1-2	CASSPDRGNYGYTF	TGCGCCAGCAGCCCGGACAGGGGTAACTATGGCTACACCTTC
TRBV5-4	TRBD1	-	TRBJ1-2	CASSFNRGNYGYTF	TGTGCCAGCAGCTTCAACAGGGGTAACTATGGCTACACCTTC
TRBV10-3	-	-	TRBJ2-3	CATQAGPSTDTQYF	TGTGCCACCCAAGCGGGTCCAAGCACAGATACGCAGTATTTT
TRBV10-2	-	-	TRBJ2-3	CASSEHRFTDTQYF	TGCGCCAGCAGTGAGCACAGGTTTACAGATACGCAGTATTTT
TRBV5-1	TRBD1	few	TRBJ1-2	CASSLSDRGRGYTF	TGCGCCAGCAGCTTGTCTGACAGGGGACGTGGCTACACCTTC
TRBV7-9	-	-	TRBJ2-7	CASSFSYSGASYEQYF	TGTGCCAGCAGTTTTTCCTACTCAGGGGCGTCCTACGAGCAGTACTTC
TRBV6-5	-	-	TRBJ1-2	CASRPPSRVDGYTF	TGTGCCAGCCGACCCCCGTCCAGGGTGGATGGCTACACCTTC
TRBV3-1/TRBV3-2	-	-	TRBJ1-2	CASSQEGRNYGYTF	TGTGCCAGCAGCCAGGAGGGCAGGAACTATGGCTACACCTTC
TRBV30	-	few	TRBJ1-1	CAWSENLRTEAFF	TGTGCCTGGAGTGAAAACCTGAGGACTGAAGCTTTCTTT
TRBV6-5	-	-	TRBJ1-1	CASSHRFTEAFF	TGTGCCAGCAGCCACCGGTTCACTGAAGCTTTCTTT
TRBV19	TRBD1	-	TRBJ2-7	CASSPIPGQGTYEQYF	TGTGCCAGTAGCCCTATACCGGGACAGGGCACCTACGAGCAGTACTTC
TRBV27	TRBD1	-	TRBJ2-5	CASYDRAQETQYF	TGTGCCAGCTACGACAGGGCCCAAGAGACCCAGTACTTC
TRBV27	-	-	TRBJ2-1	CASSSGQTYNEQFF	TGTGCCAGCAGCTCAGGACAGACCTACAATGAGCAGTTCTTC
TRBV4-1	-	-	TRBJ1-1	CASSPRAFAEAFF	TGCGCCAGCAGCCCCAGGGCATTCGCTGAAGCTTTCTTT
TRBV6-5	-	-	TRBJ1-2	CASSYGRVGTGYTF	TGTGCCAGCAGTTACGGCAGGGTGGGAACGGGCTACACCTTC
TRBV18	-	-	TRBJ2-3	CASSPPDTWTQYF	TGTGCCAGCTCACCACCGGACACCTGGACGCAGTATTTT
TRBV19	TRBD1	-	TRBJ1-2	CASSITGGAVGYTF	TGTGCCAGTAGTATCACAGGGGGCGCGGTTGGCTACACCTTC
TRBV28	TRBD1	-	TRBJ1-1	CASSSYRQGSTEAFF	TGTGCCAGCAGTTCCTATCGACAGGGAAGCACTGAAGCTTTCTTT
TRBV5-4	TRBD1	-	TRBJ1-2	CASSANRGEGGYTF	TGTGCCAGCAGCGCGAACAGGGGGGAGGGTGGCTACACCTTC
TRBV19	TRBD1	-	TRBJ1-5	CASSTDRRNQPQHF	TGTGCCAGTAGTACGGACAGGAGGAATCAGCCCCAGCATTTT
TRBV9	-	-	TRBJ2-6	CASNVTPRANSGANVLTF	TGTGCCAGCAACGTTACTCCCAGGGCAAACTCTGGGGCCAACGTCCTGACTTTC
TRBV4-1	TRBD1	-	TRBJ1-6	CASSQGTGRPRSYNSPLHF	TGCGCCAGCAGCCAAGGGACAGGGAGACCTCGCTCCTATAATTCACCCCTCCACTTT
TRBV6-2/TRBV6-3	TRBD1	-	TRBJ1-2	CASSPDRGRGYTF	TGTGCCAGCAGTCCGGACAGGGGCCGCGGCTACACCTTC
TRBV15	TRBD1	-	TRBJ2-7	CATSRAGQGVPYEQYF	TGTGCCACCAGCAGAGCCGGACAGGGGGTACCCTACGAGCAGTACTTC
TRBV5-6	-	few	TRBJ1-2	CASSSLGVTYGYTF	TGTGCCAGCAGCTCTTTAGGGGTTACATATGGCTACACCTTC
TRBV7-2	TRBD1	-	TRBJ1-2	CASSLDRTRSLGYTF	TGTGCCAGCAGCTTGGACAGGACGAGGTCTCTTGGCTACACCTTC
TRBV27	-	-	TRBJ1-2	CASRRRTHGYTF	TGTGCCAGCAGACGCAGGACTCATGGCTACACCTTC
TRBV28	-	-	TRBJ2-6	CASGQSHSGANVLTF	TGTGCCAGCGGACAGTCGCACTCTGGGGCCAACGTCCTGACTTTC
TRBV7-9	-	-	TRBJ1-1	CASSLARNTEAFF	TGTGCCAGCAGCTTAGCCCGGAACACTGAAGCTTTCTTT
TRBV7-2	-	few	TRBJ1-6	CASSLRDSPLHF	TGTGCCAGCAGCTTACGGGATTCACCCCTCCACTTT
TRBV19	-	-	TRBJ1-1	CASSIGSNTEAFF	TGTGCCAGTAGTATCGGGTCAAACACTGAAGCTTTCTTT
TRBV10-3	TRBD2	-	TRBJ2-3	CAISERLAGERSTDTQYF	TGTGCCATCAGTGAAAGGCTAGCGGGGGAGCGGAGCACAGATACGCAGTATTTT
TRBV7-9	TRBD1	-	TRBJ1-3	CASSLIGGGGNTIYF	TGTGCCAGCAGCTTAATAGGGGGCGGTGGAAACACCATATATTTT
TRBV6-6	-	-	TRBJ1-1	CASTPGGVMNTEAFF	TGTGCCAGCACCCCCGGGGGAGTCATGAACACTGAAGCTTTCTTT
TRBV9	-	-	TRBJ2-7	CASSGSGRGEQYF	TGTGCCAGCAGCGGTTCAGGGAGGGGGGAGCAGTACTTC
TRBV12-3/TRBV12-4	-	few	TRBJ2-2	CASSPQGAGELFF	TGTGCCAGCAGCCCCCAGGGCGCCGGGGAGCTGTTTTTT
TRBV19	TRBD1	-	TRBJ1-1	CASSNRGSTGAQAFF	TGTGCCAGTAGTAACCGAGGATCGACAGGGGCGCAAGCTTTCTTT
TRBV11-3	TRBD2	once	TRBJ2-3	CASSSSGGAGDTQYF	TGTGCCAGCAGCTCTAGCGGGGGGGCTGGAGATACGCAGTATTTT
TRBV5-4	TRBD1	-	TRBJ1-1	CASSLPAGGFTEAFF	TGTGCCAGCAGCTTGCCGGCAGGGGGCTTCACTGAAGCTTTCTTT
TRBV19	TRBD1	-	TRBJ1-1	CASSIPLNYRGGSTEAFF	TGTGCCAGTAGTATCCCACTCAACTACAGGGGTGGGAGCACTGAAGCTTTCTTT
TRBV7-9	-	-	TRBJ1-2	CASSLGAGYGYTF	TGTGCCAGCAGCTTAGGAGCGGGCTATGGCTACACCTTC
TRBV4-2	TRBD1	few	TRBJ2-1	CASSQVDRDNEQFF	TGTGCCAGCAGCCAAGTGGACAGGGACAATGAGCAGTTCTTC
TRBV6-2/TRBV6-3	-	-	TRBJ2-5	CASSSERKTQYF	TGTGCCAGCAGTTCAGAGCGCAAGACCCAGTACTTC
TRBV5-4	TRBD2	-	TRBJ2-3	CASSRGLAGALDTQYF	TGTGCCAGCAGCCGGGGGCTAGCGGGGGCCCTAGATACGCAGTATTTT
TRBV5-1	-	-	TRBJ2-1	CASSRLAISLNEQFF	TGCGCCAGCAGCAGGCTAGCTATATCTCTCAATGAGCAGTTCTTC
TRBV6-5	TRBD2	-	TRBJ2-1	CASTIAGGNEQFF	TGTGCCAGCACAATAGCGGGGGGAAATGAGCAGTTCTTC
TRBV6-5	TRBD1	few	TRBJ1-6	CASRPGTGANSPLHF	TGTGCCAGCAGACCTGGAACAGGGGCGAATTCACCCCTCCACTTT
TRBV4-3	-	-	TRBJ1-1	CASSQGRTEAFF	TGCGCCAGCAGCCAAGGTCGGACTGAAGCTTTCTTT